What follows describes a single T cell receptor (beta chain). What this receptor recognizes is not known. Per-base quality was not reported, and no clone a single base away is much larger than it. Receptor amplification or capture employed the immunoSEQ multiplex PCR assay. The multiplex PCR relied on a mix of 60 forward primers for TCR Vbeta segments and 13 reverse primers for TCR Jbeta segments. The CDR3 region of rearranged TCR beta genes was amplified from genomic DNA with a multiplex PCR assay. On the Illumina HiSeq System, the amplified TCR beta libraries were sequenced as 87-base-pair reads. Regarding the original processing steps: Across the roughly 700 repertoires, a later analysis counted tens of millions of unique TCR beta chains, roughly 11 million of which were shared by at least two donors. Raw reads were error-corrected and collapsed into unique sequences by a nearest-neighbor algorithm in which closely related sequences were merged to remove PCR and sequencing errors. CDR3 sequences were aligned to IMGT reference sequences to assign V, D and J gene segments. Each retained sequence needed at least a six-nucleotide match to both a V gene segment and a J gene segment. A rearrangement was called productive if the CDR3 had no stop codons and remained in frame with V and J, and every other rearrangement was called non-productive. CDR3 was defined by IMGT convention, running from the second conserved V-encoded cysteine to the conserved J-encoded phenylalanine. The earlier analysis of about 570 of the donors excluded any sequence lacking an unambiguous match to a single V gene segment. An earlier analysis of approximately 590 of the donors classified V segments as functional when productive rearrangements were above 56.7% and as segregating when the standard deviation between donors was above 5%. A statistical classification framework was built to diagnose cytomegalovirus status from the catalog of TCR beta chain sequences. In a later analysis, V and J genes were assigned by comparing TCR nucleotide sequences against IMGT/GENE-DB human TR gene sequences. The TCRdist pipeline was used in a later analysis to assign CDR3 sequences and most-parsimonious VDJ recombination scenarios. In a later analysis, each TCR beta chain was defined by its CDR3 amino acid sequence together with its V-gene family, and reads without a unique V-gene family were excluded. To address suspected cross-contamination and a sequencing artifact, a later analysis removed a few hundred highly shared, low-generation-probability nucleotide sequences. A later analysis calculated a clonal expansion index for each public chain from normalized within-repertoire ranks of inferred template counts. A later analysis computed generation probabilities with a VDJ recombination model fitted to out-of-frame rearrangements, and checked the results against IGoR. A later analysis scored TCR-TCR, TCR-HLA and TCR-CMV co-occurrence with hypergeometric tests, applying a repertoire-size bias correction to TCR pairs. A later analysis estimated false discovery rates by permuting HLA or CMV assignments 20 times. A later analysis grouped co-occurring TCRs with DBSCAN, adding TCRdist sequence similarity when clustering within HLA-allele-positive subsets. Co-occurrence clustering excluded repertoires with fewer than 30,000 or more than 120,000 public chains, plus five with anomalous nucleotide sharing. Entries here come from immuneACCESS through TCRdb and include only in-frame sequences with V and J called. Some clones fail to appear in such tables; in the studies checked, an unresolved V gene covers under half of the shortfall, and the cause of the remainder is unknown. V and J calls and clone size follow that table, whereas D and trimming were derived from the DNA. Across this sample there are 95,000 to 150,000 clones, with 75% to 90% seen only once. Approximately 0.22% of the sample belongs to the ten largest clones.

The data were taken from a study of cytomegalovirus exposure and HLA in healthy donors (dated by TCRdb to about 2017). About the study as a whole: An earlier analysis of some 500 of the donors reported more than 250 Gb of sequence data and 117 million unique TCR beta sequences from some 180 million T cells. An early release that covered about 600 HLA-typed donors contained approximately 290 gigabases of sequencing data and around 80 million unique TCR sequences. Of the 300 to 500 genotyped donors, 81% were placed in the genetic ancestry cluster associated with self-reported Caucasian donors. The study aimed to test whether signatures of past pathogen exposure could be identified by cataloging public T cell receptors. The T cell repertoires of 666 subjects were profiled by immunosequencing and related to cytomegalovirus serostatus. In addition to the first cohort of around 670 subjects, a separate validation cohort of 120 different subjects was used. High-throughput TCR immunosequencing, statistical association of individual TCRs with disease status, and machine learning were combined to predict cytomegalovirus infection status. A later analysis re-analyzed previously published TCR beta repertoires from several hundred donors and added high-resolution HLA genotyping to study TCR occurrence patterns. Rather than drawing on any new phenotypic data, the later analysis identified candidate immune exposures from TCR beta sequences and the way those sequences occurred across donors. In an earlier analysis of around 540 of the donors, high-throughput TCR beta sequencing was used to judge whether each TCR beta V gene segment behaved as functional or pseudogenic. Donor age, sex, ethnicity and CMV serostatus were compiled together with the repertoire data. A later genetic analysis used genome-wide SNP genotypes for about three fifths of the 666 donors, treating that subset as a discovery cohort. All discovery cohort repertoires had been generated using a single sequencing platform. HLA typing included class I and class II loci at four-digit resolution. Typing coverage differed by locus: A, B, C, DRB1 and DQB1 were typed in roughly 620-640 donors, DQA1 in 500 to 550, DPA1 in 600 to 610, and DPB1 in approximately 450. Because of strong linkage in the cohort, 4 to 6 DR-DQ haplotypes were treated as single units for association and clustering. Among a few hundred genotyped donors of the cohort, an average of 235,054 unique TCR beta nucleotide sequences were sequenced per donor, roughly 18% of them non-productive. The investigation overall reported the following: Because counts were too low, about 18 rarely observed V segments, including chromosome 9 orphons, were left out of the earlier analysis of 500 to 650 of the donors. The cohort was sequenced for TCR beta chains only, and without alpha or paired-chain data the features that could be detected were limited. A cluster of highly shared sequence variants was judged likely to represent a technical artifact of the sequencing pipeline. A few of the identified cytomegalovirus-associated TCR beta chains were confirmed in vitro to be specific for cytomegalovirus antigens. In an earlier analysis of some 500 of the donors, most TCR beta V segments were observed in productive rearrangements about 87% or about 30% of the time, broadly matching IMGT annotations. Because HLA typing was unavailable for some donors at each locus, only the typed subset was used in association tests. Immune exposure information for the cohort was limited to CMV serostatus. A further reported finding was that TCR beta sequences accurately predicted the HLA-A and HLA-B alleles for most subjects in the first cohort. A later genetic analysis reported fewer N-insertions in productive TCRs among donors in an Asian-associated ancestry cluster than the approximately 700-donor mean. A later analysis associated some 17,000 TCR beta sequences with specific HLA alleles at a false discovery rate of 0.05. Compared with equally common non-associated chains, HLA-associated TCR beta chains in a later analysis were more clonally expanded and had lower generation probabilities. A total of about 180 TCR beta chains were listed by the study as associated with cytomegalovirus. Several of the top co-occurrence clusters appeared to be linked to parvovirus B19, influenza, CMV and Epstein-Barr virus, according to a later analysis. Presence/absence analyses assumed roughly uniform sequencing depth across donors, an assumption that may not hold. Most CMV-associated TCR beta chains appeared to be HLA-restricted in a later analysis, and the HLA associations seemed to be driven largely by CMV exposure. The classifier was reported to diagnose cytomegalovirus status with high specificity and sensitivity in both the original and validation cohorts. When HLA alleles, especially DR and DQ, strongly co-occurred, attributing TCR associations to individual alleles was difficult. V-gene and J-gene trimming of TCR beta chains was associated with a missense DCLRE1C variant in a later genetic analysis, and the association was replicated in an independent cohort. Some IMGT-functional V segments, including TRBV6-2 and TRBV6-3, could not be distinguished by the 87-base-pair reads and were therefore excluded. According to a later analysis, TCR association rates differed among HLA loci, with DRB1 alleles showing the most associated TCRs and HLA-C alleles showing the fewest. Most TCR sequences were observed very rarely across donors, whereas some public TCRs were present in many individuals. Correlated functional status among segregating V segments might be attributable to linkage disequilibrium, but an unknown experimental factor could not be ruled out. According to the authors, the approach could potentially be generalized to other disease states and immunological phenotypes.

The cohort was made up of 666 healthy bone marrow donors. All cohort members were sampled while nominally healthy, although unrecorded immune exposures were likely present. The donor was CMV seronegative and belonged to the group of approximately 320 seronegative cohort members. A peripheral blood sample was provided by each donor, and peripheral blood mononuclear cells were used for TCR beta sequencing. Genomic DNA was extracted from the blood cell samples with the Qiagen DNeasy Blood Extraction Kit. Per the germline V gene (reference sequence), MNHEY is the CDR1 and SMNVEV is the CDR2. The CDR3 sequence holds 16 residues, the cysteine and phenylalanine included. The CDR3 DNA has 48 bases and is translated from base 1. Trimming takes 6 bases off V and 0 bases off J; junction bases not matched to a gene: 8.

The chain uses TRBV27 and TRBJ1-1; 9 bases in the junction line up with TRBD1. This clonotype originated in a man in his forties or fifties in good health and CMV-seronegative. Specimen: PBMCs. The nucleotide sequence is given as TGTGCCAGCAGCTCCGGACAGGGGTTCATGAACACTGAAGCTTTCTTT. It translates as CASSSGQGFMNTEAFF.